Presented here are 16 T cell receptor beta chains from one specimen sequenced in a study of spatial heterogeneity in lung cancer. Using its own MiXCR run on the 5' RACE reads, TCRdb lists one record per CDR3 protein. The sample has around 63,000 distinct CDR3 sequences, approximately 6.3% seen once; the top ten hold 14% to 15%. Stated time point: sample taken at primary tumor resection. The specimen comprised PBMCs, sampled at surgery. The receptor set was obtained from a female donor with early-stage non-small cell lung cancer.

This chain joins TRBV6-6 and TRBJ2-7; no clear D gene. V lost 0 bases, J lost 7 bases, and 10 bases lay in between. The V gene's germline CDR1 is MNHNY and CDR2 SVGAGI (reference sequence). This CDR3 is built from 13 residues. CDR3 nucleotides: TGTGCCAGCAGTTACTCCCCTGTGGCGGAGCAGTACGTC. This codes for CASSYSPVAEQYV.

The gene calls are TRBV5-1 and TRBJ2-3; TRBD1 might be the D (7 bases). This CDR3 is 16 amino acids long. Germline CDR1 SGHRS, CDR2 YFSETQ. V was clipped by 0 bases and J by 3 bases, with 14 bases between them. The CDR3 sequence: CASSLEGRGETDTQYF. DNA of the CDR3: TGCGCCAGCAGCTTGGAAGGCAGGGGGGAAACAGATACGCAGTATTTT.

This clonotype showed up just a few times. The CDR3 sequence: CASSQELAHYEQYV. The CDR3 DNA follows: TGTGCCAGCAGCCAAGAACTAGCCCACTACGAGCAGTACGTC. The chain uses TRBV4-2 and TRBJ2-7; D possibly corresponds to TRBD2 (6 bases). The CDR3 is made up of 14 amino acids. Germline V gives CDR1 LGHNA, CDR2 YNFKEQ. Trimming shortened V by 0 bases and J by 3 bases, and 9 bases separated the two germline ends.

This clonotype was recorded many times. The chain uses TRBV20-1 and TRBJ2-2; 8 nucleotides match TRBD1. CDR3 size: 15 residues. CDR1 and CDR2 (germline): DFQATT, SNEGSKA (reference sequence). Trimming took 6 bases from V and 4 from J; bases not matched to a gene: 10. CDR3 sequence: CSADGQGPGTGELFF. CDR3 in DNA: TGCAGTGCGGATGGACAGGGCCCGGGCACCGGGGAGCTGTTTTTT.

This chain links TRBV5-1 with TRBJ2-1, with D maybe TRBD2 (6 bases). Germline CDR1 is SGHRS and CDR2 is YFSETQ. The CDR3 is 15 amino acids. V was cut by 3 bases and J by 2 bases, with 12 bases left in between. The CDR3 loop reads CASSSGGGTYNEQFF. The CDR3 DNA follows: TGCGCCAGCAGCTCGGGTGGCGGGACCTACAATGAGCAGTTCTTC.

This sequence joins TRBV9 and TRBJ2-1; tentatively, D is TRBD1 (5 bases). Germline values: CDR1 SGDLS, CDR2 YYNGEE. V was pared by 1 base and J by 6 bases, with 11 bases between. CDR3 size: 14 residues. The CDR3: CASSVQGVGNEQFF. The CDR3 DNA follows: TGTGCCAGCAGCGTACAGGGTGTAGGCAATGAGCAGTTCTTC.

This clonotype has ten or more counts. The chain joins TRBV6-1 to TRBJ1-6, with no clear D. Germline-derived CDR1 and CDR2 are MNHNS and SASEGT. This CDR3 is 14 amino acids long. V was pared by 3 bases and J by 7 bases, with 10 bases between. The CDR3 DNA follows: TGTGCCAGCAGTGATCCCCGCGCCAATTCACCCCTCCACTTT. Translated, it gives CASSDPRANSPLHF.

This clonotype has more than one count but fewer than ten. The CDR3 protein is CASSRRGTPNGYTF. For the CDR3, the DNA is TGCGCCAGCAGCCGTAGAGGGACACCCAATGGCTACACCTTC. The J gene is TRBJ1-2, the V gene TRBV4-1; tentative D call: TRBD1 (6 bases). This CDR3 has 14 residues. The V end lost 4 bases, the J end lost 6 bases, and 15 bases lay between the germline ends. Germline assignment: CDR1 MGHRA and CDR2 YSYEKL.

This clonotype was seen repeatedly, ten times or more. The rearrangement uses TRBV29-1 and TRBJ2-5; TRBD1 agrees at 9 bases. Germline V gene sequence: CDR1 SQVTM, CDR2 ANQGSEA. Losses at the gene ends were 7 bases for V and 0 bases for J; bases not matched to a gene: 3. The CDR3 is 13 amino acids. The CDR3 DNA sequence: TGCAGCGCAGGGACAGGGAACCAAGAGACCCAGTACTTC. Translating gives CSAGTGNQETQYF.

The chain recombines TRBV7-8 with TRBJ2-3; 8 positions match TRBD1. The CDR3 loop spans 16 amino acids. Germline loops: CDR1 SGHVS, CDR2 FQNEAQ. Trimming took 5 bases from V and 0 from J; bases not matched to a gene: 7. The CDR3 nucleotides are TGTGCCAGCAGCGGAGGACAGGGATCTAGCACAGATACGCAGTATTTT. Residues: CASSGGQGSSTDTQYF. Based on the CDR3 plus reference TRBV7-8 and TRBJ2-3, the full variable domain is GAGVSQSPRYKVAKRGQDVALRCDPISGHVSLFWYQQALGQGPEFLTYFQNEAQLDKSGLPSDRFFAERPEGSVSTLKIQRTQQEDSAVYLCASSGGQGSSTDTQYFGPGTRLTVL.

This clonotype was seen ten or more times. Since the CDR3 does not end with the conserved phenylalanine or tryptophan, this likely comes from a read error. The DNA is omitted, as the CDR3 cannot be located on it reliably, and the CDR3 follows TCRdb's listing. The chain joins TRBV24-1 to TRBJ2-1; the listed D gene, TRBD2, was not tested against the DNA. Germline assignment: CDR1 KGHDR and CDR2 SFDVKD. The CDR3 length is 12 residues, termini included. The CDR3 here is CATSPDLINWAR.

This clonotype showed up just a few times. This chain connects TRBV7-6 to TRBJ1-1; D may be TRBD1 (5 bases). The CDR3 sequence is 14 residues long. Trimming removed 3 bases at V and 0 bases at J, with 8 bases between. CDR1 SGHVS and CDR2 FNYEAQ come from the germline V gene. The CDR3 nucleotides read TGTGCCAGCAGCTTTAAGGGGCTGAACACTGAAGCTTTCTTT. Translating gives CASSFKGLNTEAFF.

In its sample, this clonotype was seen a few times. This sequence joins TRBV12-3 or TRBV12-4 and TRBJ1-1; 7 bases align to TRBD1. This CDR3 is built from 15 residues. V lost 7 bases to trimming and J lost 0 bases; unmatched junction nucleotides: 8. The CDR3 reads CASTQQGIMNTEAFF. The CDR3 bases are TGTGCCAGCACGCAACAGGGGATCATGAACACTGAAGCTTTCTTT.

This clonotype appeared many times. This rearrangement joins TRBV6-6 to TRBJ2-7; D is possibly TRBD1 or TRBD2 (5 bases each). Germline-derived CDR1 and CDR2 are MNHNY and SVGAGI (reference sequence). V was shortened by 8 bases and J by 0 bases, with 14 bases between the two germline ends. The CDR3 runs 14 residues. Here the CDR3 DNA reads TGTGCCAGCTCTGACATCGGGGCCTCCTACGAGCAGTACGTC. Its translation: CASSDIGASYEQYV.

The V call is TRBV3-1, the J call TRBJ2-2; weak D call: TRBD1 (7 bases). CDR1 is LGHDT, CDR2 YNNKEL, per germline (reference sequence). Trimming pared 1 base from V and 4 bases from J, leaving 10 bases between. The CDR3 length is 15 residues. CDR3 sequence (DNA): TGTGCCAGCAGCCAAGGACAGGGAGGCACCGGGGAGCTGTTTTTT. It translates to CASSQGQGGTGELFF.

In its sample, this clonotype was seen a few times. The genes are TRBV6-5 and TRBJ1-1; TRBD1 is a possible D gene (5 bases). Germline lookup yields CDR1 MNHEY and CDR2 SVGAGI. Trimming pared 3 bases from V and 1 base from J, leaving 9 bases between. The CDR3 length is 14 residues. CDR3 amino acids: CASSYGAANTEAFF. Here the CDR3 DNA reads TGTGCCAGCAGTTATGGGGCCGCGAACACTGAAGCTTTCTTT.